This T cell receptor (beta chain) was captured by sequencing in a study of blood T cell repertoires in COVID-19 (dated by TCRdb to 2019 to 2021). For the study in its entirety: The collaborator samples originated in the United States, Italy and Spain and spanned the acute and convalescent phases of COVID-19. The dataset comprised deeply sampled blood TCRbeta repertoires from subjects exposed to, actively infected with, or recovered from COVID-19. Where HLA class I and class II types were available, the types were taken from metadata supplied by the sample provider, not from assay-based typing. The prospective study material was composed of cDNA or gDNA derived from T cells, B-cell-depleted T cells, or PBMCs. The repertoires were released in a freely available public database meant as a resource for research on the immune response to SARS-CoV-2. Sample metadata almost always included a de-identified subject ID, COVID-19 status, age in years and sex. The samples were drawn from two sources: the first 160 participants of the ongoing ImmuneRACE study, and some 1,300 subjects contributed by 6 global collaborators. Overall results and qualifications from the work: The amount of clinical and demographic metadata varied by source and participant and was provided uncurated.

The table lists this clone with a few counts. There is no known antigen for this receptor. Base qualities are not at hand, and no much larger clone is one base apart. According to the germline V gene (reference sequence), CDR1 reads PRHDT and CDR2 reads FYEKMQ. The junction shows trimming of 0 bases on V and 3 bases on J, and the gene matches do not reach 5 bases of it. The CDR3 numbers 17 residues from cysteine through phenylalanine. Solely the CDR3 DNA is kept, with 51 bases framed from the first base. TCRbeta CDR3 regions were amplified from genomic DNA by means of the immunoSEQ Assay, a bias-controlled multiplex PCR. Under the source paper's analysis protocol: Nucleated cell counts per sample were estimated from amplification of reference gene primers within the assay. To quantify the absolute abundance of each unique TCRbeta CDR3 rearrangement, sequence reads were collapsed and filtered. For each sample, productive Simpson clonality was calculated as the square root of Simpson's diversity index over productive rearrangements. What TCRdb holds here is the immuneACCESS table cut down to in-frame rearrangements. Part of the clones is not present; checked against another copy, under half of the missing clones reflect an unresolved V gene, and the others are unexplained. That table supplies the V and J calls and clone size; D and trimming were determined from the DNA. The sample table records 280,000 or so clones; under 90% of these occur just once. Jointly, the top ten make up 8.5% to 9.5% of the sample.

Another Seattle source contributed samples from volunteer blood donors who had recovered from COVID-19. The collaborating institutions used their own protocols to collect whole blood in K2EDTA tubes. For TCRbeta analysis, collaborators shipped samples in one of three forms: frozen whole blood, isolated PBMCs, or DNA extracted from either of those sample types. The rearranged segments are TRBV13 and TRBJ2-1; a stretch of 10 junction bases matches TRBD2. The sequencing input was peripheral blood. The sequence was collected from a woman in her forties or fifties who had recovered from COVID-19. The nucleotides read TGTGCCAGCAGCTTAGGCGCGGGGACTAGCGTCTACAATGAGCAGTTCTTC. Its protein is CASSLGAGTSVYNEQFF.